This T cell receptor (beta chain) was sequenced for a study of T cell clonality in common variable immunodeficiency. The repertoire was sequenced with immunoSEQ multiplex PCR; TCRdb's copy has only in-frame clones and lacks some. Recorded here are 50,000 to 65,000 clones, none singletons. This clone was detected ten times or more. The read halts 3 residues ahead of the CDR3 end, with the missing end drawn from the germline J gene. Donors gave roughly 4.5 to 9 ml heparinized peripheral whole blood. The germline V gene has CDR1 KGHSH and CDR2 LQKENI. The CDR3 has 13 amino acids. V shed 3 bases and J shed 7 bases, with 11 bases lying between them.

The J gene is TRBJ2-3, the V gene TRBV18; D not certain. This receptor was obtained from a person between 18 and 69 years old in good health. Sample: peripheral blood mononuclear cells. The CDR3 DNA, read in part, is TGTGCCAGCTCACCCCAATCAGAGAATACG. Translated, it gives CASSPQSENT. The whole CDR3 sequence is CASSPQSENTQYF.